This T cell receptor beta chain was observed in a study of identifying expanded T cells in peripheral blood. The V gene lost 0 bases and the J gene lost 5 bases, with 10 bases spanning the gap. CDR1 SEHNR and CDR2 FQNEAQ come from the germline V gene (reference sequence). The CDR3 consists of 15 residues. Method: immunoSEQ multiplex PCR; TCRdb's copy keeps in-frame clones and lacks some. In the table there are under 70,000 clones, approximately 87% of which are singletons. The rearrangement links TRBV7-9 to TRBJ2-2; D uncertain. The clonotype comes from a person aged 18 to 75 in good health. Sequencing was performed on blood. The chain's CDR3 is CASSLAIVGTGELFF. CDR3 in DNA: TGTGCCAGCAGCTTAGCGATAGTAGGAACCGGGGAGCTGTTTTTT.